The 21 T cell receptor beta chains listed next were all sequenced from one sample in a study of cytomegalovirus exposure and HLA in healthy donors. Vbeta (60) and Jbeta (13) primers were used in the PCR. Assay used: immunoSEQ multiplex PCR; TCRdb lists only in-frame clones, some missing. The sample has 120,000 to 150,000 clones, roughly three quarters seen once; the top ten hold just under 1%. The sequencing sample was made of PBMCs. The receptors were sampled from a man aged 18 to 29 in good health and CMV-seronegative.

The rearrangement joins TRBV15 to TRBJ1-4; no definite D call. Germline assignment: CDR1 LNHNV and CDR2 YYDKDF (reference sequence). V dropped 0 bases and J dropped 3 bases, with 11 bases sitting between them. The CDR3 sequence is 16 residues long. The CDR3 DNA reads TGTGCCACCAGCAGAGAATCGGCTAGAGCTAATGAAAAACTGTTTTTT. The encoded protein is CATSRESARANEKLFF.

V is TRBV7-9 and J is TRBJ1-4; D might be TRBD1 (5 bases). This CDR3 region has 16 residues. Between the trimmed V and J ends, which lost 3 bases and 3 bases, there was a span of 14 bases. CDR1 and CDR2 (germline): SEHNR, FQNEAQ (reference sequence). The CDR3: CASSFIRVSANEKLFF. CDR3 DNA sequence: TGTGCCAGCAGCTTTATCAGGGTTTCGGCTAATGAAAAACTGTTTTTT.

V is TRBV6-5 and J is TRBJ1-3; D is uncertain. The V end lost 5 bases, the J end lost 4 bases, and 9 bases lay between the germline ends. Germline lookup yields CDR1 MNHEY and CDR2 SVGAGI. This CDR3 is built from 13 residues. The CDR3 region is CASSGSGGNTIYF. The DNA for the CDR3 is TGTGCCAGCAGTGGGAGCGGCGGAAACACCATATATTTT.

V gene TRBV18 combines with J gene TRBJ1-4; D not certain. Germline CDR1 reads KGHSH; CDR2 reads LQKENI. This CDR3 comprises 13 residues. Trimming removed 6 bases from V and 8 bases from J, with 13 bases in between. This CDR3 reads CASSRIPQEKLFF. CDR3 bases: TGTGCCAGCTCTCGCATCCCCCAGGAAAAACTGTTTTTT.

The genes are TRBV6-6 and TRBJ2-5; the D is unclear. The V end lost 0 bases, the J end lost 1 base, and 12 bases lay between the germline ends. CDR1 and CDR2 (germline): MNHNY, SVGAGI (reference sequence). The CDR3 has 16 residues. CDR3 sequence: CASSYSLGAAQETQYF. DNA for the CDR3: TGTGCCAGCAGTTACTCTCTCGGTGCCGCCCAAGAGACCCAGTACTTC.

V and J are TRBV5-4 and TRBJ2-7, with 7 positions matching TRBD1. CDR1 is SGHNT and CDR2 is YYREEE in the germline V gene (reference sequence). V was pared by 7 bases and J by 3 bases, with 10 bases of the junction left unmatched. The CDR3 is 14 residues long. CDR3 in DNA: TGTGCCAGCGGTACGACAGGGAGAGGCTACGAGCAGTACTTC. Translated: CASGTTGRGYEQYF.

This sequence joins TRBV7-8 and TRBJ1-5; 8 bases fit TRBD1. Trimming at V came to 4 bases and at J to 3 bases, leaving 8 bases not matched to a gene. The germline CDR1 and CDR2 sequences are SGHVS and FQNEAQ. This CDR3 has 16 residues. CDR3 bases: TGTGCCAGCAGCTCCCCGACAGGGGCTTTCAATCAGCCCCAGCATTTT. The encoded protein is CASSSPTGAFNQPQHF.

This rearrangement joins TRBV4-3 to TRBJ1-5; TRBD1 is a possible D gene (6 bases). V was trimmed by 0 bases and J by 1 base, leaving 7 bases between them. There are 15 residues in the CDR3. Germline assignment: CDR1 LGHNA and CDR2 YSLEER. The CDR3 nucleotides are TGCGCCAGCAGCCAAGAAGGGGGAAGCAATCAGCCCCAGCATTTT. Translation gives CASSQEGGSNQPQHF.

The CDR3 here is CASSSGTGVFNEQFF. CDR3 sequence (DNA): TGCGCCAGCAGTTCCGGGACAGGGGTTTTCAATGAGCAGTTCTTC. This rearrangement joins TRBV5-1 to TRBJ2-1; 10 bases are a match to TRBD1. Germline CDR1 reads SGHRS; CDR2 reads YFSETQ. J was trimmed by 6 bases and V by 5 bases; bases with no gene match: 8. This CDR3 comprises 15 residues. The full variable domain, completed using reference TRBV5-1 and TRBJ2-1, is KAGVTQTPRYLIKTRGQQVTLSCSPISGHRSVSWYQQTPGQGLQFLFEYFSETQRNKGNFPGRFSGRQFSNSRSEMNVSTLELGDSALYLCASSSGTGVFNEQFFGPGTRLTVL.

The J gene is TRBJ1-5, the V gene TRBV5-5, with TRBD1 matching over 7 bases. V lost 0 bases to trimming and J lost 5 bases; unmatched junction nucleotides: 5. Per the germline V gene, CDR1 is SGHKS and CDR2 is YYEKEE (reference sequence). This CDR3 is 15 amino acids long. The CDR3 DNA is TGTGCCAGCAGCTTGGGTTACAGGGGTTATCAGCCCCAGCATTTT. Translated, it gives CASSLGYRGYQPQHF.

This clone was counted only a few times. CDR3 sequence: CASGLVKGQEQFF. CDR3 DNA sequence: TGTGCTAGTGGTTTGGTAAAGGGACAGGAGCAGTTCTTC. This chain uses TRBV12-5 with TRBJ2-1, with 7 bases that match TRBD1. The CDR3 sequence is 13 residues long. The junction had 3 bases not matched to a gene; V was cut back by 0 bases and J by 10 bases. Germline V gives CDR1 LGHNT, CDR2 FRNRAP.

This clone was detected only once. The V gene is TRBV10-3, the J gene TRBJ1-2; D might be TRBD1 (5 bases). The V gene lost 5 bases and the J gene lost 0 bases, with 10 bases spanning the gap. CDR3 length: 14 amino acids. Germline lookup yields CDR1 ENHRY and CDR2 SYGVKD. CDR3 sequence reads: CAISTGPPNYGYTF. CDR3 bases: TGTGCCATCAGTACAGGCCCCCCTAACTATGGCTACACCTTC.

The chain couples TRBV9 to TRBJ2-7; 8 bases match TRBD1. CDR1 and CDR2 (germline): SGDLS, YYNGEE. This CDR3 is 16 amino acids long. V lost 4 bases and J lost 3; bases outside the gene matches: 12. The DNA of the CDR3 is TGTGCCAGCAGCCCCACGGGGGCAGGGGGCAGCTACGAGCAGTACTTC. Translating it yields CASSPTGAGGSYEQYF.

CDR3: CASSPINARDEAFF. The CDR3 DNA sequence: TGTGCCAGCAGCCCCATCAACGCCCGGGATGAAGCTTTCTTT. This chain joins TRBV5-4 and TRBJ1-1; D gene uncertain. Trimming removed 4 bases from V and 7 bases from J, with 17 bases in between. The CDR3 length is 14 residues. Germline V gene sequence: CDR1 SGHNT, CDR2 YYREEE (reference sequence).

The gene calls are TRBV5-1 and TRBJ1-2, with 7 bases that match TRBD1. The CDR3 is 16 amino acids. CDR1 is SGHRS, CDR2 YFSETQ, per germline. The V and J ends lost 4 bases and 4 bases, in that order; junction bases with no gene match: 13. The CDR3 DNA reads TGCGCCAGCAGCCCGGACAGGCCCGCGACCCCCTATGGCTACACCTTC. Translated: CASSPDRPATPYGYTF.

The rearrangement links TRBV29-1 to TRBJ1-2, with TRBD1 matching 7 bases. CDR1 and CDR2 (germline): SQVTM, ANQGSEA. The CDR3 length is 13 residues. With V trimmed by 7 bases and J by 3 bases, 8 bases remained unmatched. The CDR3 region is CSASQQGYYGYTF. CDR3 DNA: TGCAGCGCTTCACAACAGGGGTACTATGGCTACACCTTC.

The chain employs TRBV4-3 and TRBJ1-1; 7 positions match TRBD1. Germline V lookup: CDR1 LGHNA, CDR2 YSLEER. V gave up 5 bases and J gave up 3 bases; unmatched junction bases: 9. This CDR3 region has 15 residues. DNA of the CDR3: TGCGCCAGCAGCTCTAGCACAGGGGCGGACACTGAAGCTTTCTTT. Protein product: CASSSSTGADTEAFF.

V and J are TRBV15 and TRBJ2-7, with TRBD1 matching 8 bases. V trimming: 3 bases; J trimming: 6 bases; junction bases outside the gene matches: 4. Per the germline V gene, CDR1 is LNHNV and CDR2 is YYDKDF (reference sequence). This CDR3 comprises 13 residues. The CDR3 DNA is TGTGCCACCAGCAGGGGACAGGTACGCGAGCAGTACTTC. Residues: CATSRGQVREQYF.

The rearrangement uses TRBV6-5 and TRBJ2-1, with TRBD2 as a possible D gene (5 bases). V was cut by 0 bases and J by 8 bases, with 14 bases left in between. The CDR3 is made up of 15 amino acids. The germline V gene has CDR1 MNHEY and CDR2 SVGAGI. The CDR3 nucleotides are TGTGCCAGCAGTTACTCTACGGGGATTGCGGATGAGCAGTTCTTC. As protein: CASSYSTGIADEQFF.

V and J are TRBV10-2 and TRBJ2-5; 12 nucleotides match TRBD2. The CDR3 totals 16 residues. Germline V gene lookup returns CDR1 WSHSY and CDR2 SAAADI. V trimming: 6 bases; J trimming: 2 bases; junction bases outside the gene matches: 7. The CDR3, as DNA: TGCGCCAGCAGCTCGACTAGCGGGGGCCCACAAGAGACCCAGTACTTC. Translation: CASSSTSGGPQETQYF.

The chain combines TRBV7-2 with TRBJ2-5, with 8 bases fitting TRBD1. Germline-derived CDR1 and CDR2 are SGHTA and FQGNSA. There are 13 residues in the CDR3. J was trimmed by 5 bases and V by 8 bases; bases with no gene match: 7. The CDR3 sequence is CASGRGRRETQYF. Here the CDR3 DNA reads TGTGCCAGCGGCAGGGGGCGCAGGGAGACCCAGTACTTC.